The clone carrying this T cell receptor beta chain appeared a few times. The target antigen is unknown. Unique molecular identifiers featured in how the TCRbeta library was prepared. Each CDR3 protein gets one entry after TCRdb re-called the PCR reads with MiXCR. This sample has 600,000 to 700,000 distinct CDR3 sequences; 10% to 15% occur once, and the top ten carry about 0.77%. These data belong to a study of T-cell reconstitution after alpha-beta-depleted transplantation in children. Notes on the study in general: T-cell counts and diversity were attributed mostly to newly produced T cells one year after transplant. Two months or so post-transplant, alpha-beta T cells reportedly derived from several hundred expanded graft clones.

This TCR derives from a girl aged 2 to 9 with congenital amegakaryocytic thrombocytopenia, due to receive a stem cell transplant. Sequences were derived from PBMCs, sampled before TCRalphabeta/CD19-depleted stem cell transplant.

This chain's CDR3 is CAWSRLGPGELFF. CDR3 nucleotide sequence: TGTGCCTGGAGCCGACTCGGACCCGGGGAGCTGTTTTTT. This chain links TRBV30 with TRBJ2-2; D not resolved. Germline CDR1 is GTSNPN and CDR2 is SVGIG (reference sequence). There are 13 residues in the CDR3. The V and J ends lost 3 bases and 6 bases respectively, with 11 bases between them. Looking up the rest from reference TRBV30 and TRBJ2-2 gives the full variable domain: SQTIHQWPATLVQPVGSPLSLECTVEGTSNPNLYWYRQAAGRGLQLLFYSVGIGQISSEVPQNLSASRPQDRQFILSSKKLLLSDSGFYLCAWSRLGPGELFFGEGSRLTVL.